These 8 T cell receptor beta chains were all obtained from the same sample, sequenced in a study of blood T cell repertoires in COVID-19. The table came from immunoSEQ multiplex PCR; TCRdb's copy has only in-frame clones and leaves some out. This repertoire shows 150,000 to 200,000 clones, around 84% found once; its top ten account for approximately 14%. Sequenced sample: peripheral blood. All receptors come from a man in his thirties or forties with active or convalescent COVID-19.

The gene calls are TRBV19 and TRBJ2-3, with TRBD2 matching 10 bases. This CDR3 has 15 amino acids. V shed 6 bases and J 2 bases; nucleotides not matched to a gene: 5. CDR1 LNHDA and CDR2 SQIVND come from the germline V gene (reference sequence). The CDR3 DNA reads as TGTGCCAGTAGCCTGACTAGCGGGTCCACAGATACGCAGTATTTT. It translates to CASSLTSGSTDTQYF.

The rearrangement uses TRBV30 and TRBJ1-2, with 7 bases fitting TRBD1. The ends lost 4 bases at V and 7 bases at J; junction bases unmatched: 9. CDR1 GTSNPN and CDR2 SVGIG come from the germline V gene (reference sequence). The CDR3 loop spans 13 amino acids. DNA of the CDR3: TGTGCCTGGAATGGGGGACAGCCGGGTGGCTACACCTTC. It yields the protein CAWNGGQPGGYTF.

This chain joins TRBV28 and TRBJ1-5; no firm D call. CDR1 is MDHEN, CDR2 SYDVKM, per germline. CDR3 length equals 12 residues. Trimming left V 3 bases short and J 7 bases short, with 7 bases between. CDR3 nucleotides: TGTGCCAGCAGTTTGCGTAACCAGCCCCAGCATTTT. Its translation is CASSLRNQPQHF.

The chain carries TRBV11-3 and TRBJ2-2, with 11 bases fitting TRBD2. CDR3 size: 17 residues. Unmatched junction bases numbered 6, after V lost 4 bases and J lost 2 bases. Germline CDR1 and CDR2: SGHNT and YENEEA. As DNA, the CDR3 is TGTGCCAGCAGCTCCCCCGGGACTAGCGGAAACACCGGGGAGCTGTTTTTT. Its translation is CASSSPGTSGNTGELFF.

The chain joins TRBV5-4 to TRBJ2-2; 9 bases align to TRBD2. V was pared by 0 bases and J by 6 bases, with 3 bases of the junction left unmatched. The length of the CDR3 is 15 residues. The germline CDR1 and CDR2 sequences are SGHNT and YYREEE (reference sequence). CDR3 protein: CASSLGGGAAGELFF. CDR3 bases: TGTGCCAGCAGCTTGGGCGGGGGGGCGGCCGGGGAGCTGTTTTTT.

The chain carries TRBV6-5 and TRBJ2-7, with TRBD2 as a possible D gene (6 bases). The CDR3 has 13 residues. Trimming took 6 bases from V and 1 from J, leaving 10 bases between them. The germline CDR1 and CDR2 sequences are MNHEY and SVGAGI. This CDR3 is CASSWEVSYEQYF. CDR3 coding DNA: TGTGCCAGCAGCTGGGAGGTTTCCTACGAGCAGTACTTC.

The chain employs TRBV4-3 and TRBJ2-4; D may be TRBD1 (5 bases). Germline lookup yields CDR1 LGHNA and CDR2 YSLEER. Trimming shortened V by 0 bases and J by 7 bases, and 7 bases separated the two germline ends. The CDR3 spans 13 residues. CDR3 nucleotide sequence: TGCGCCAGCAGCCAAGACAGGGCTAACATTCAGTACTTC. Amino acid sequence: CASSQDRANIQYF.

The chain employs TRBV30 and TRBJ2-1; 8 bases are shared with TRBD2. Germline V gene lookup returns CDR1 GTSNPN and CDR2 SVGIG (reference sequence). Losses at the gene ends were 2 bases for V and 15 bases for J; bases not matched to a gene: 9. CDR3 length equals 12 residues. DNA for the CDR3: TGTGCCTGGAGTCCGACTAGCGCCCCTCCGTTCTTC. Residues: CAWSPTSAPPFF. The whole variable domain, filled in from reference TRBV30 and TRBJ2-1, reads SQTIHQWPATLVQPVGSPLSLECTVEGTSNPNLYWYRQAAGRGLQLLFYSVGIGQISSEVPQNLSASRPQDRQFILSSKKLLLSDSGFYLCAWSPTSAPPFFGPGTRLTVL.